The 4 T cell receptor beta chains in this list originate from one sample, sequenced in a study of PD-1 blockade in classical Hodgkin lymphoma. Measured with immunoSEQ multiplex PCR; TCRdb has only the in-frame clones, and not every one. This repertoire shows over 90,000 clones, roughly nine tenths found once; its top ten account for roughly 10%. All patients experienced relapse after autologous stem cell transplantation, and brentuximab vedotin exposure was variable. The source material was peripheral blood mononuclear cells (PBMCs), sampled before the second cycle of nivolumab. These receptor sequences come from a human donor with classical Hodgkin lymphoma.

The chain combines TRBV9 with TRBJ2-5; 9 bases are a match to TRBD1. The CDR3 length is 17 residues. Germline lookup yields CDR1 SGDLS and CDR2 YYNGEE. V shed 0 bases, J shed 5 bases, and the junction held 11 bases outside the gene matches. The CDR3 bases are TGTGCCAGCAGCGTAGACCAGACAGGGGGTGGTGAGGAGACCCAGTACTTC. Protein sequence: CASSVDQTGGGEETQYF.

The chain combines TRBV7-8 with TRBJ2-2; possible D gene TRBD1, 5 bases. Germline V gene sequence: CDR1 SGHVS, CDR2 FQNEAQ. This CDR3 has 15 residues. V was shortened by 3 bases and J by 5 bases, with 13 bases between the two germline ends. The CDR3 bases are TGTGCCAGCAGCTTTTCTCAGGGAAGAACCGGGGAGCTGTTTTTT. It codes for CASSFSQGRTGELFF.

The chain uses TRBV7-8 and TRBJ2-3; D not certain. The CDR3 covers 15 residues. Germline CDR1 and CDR2: SGHVS and FQNEAQ. V was cut by 7 bases and J by 0 bases, with 14 bases left in between. For the CDR3, the DNA is TGTGCCAGCACCTCCTGGAGTTCTAGCACAGATACGCAGTATTTT. It yields the protein CASTSWSSSTDTQYF.

The chain is built from TRBV5-6 and TRBJ2-1; TRBD1 aligns across 7 bases. The CDR3 runs to 14 residues. Germline-derived CDR1 and CDR2 are SGHDT and YYEEEE. V was pared by 4 bases and J by 8 bases, with 9 bases of the junction left unmatched. CDR3 protein: CASSRDSTSDEQFF. The CDR3 DNA is TGTGCCAGCAGCCGGGACAGCACATCGGATGAGCAGTTCTTC.